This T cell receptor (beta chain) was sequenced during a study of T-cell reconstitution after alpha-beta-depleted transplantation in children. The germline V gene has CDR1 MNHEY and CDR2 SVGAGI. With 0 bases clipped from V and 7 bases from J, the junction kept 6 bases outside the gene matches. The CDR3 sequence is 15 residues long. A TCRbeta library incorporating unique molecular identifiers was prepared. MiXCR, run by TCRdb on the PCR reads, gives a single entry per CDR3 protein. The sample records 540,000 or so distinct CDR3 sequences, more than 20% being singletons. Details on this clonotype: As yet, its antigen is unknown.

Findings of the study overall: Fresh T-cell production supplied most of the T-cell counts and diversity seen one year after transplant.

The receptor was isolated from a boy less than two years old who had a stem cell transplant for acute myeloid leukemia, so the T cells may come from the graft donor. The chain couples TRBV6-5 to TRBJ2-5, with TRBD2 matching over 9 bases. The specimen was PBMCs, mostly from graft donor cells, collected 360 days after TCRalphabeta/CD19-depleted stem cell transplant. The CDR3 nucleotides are TGTGCCAGCAGTTACTCGGTAGCGGGGGCCGCGACCCAGTACTTC. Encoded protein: CASSYSVAGAATQYF.